The subject of this entry is one T cell receptor beta chain. The clone's antigen remains unknown. Base qualities are not recorded, but no much larger clone differs from it by a single base. TCRbeta CDR3 regions were amplified from genomic DNA using the immunoSEQ Assay, a bias-controlled multiplex PCR. The published analysis was carried out like this. Within the assay, amplification of reference gene primers was used to estimate how many nucleated cells each sample contained. Sequence reads were collapsed and filtered to measure the absolute abundance of every unique TCRbeta CDR3 rearrangement. For each sample, productive Simpson clonality was calculated as the square root of Simpson's diversity index across productive rearrangements. Drawn from immuneACCESS, this table holds only the in-frame rearrangements with V and J called that TCRdb kept. Clones are partly lost; checked studies trace under half to an unresolved V gene and leave the rest unexplained. The DNA gave D and trimming, while V, J and clone size come from that table. The sample contains about 200,000 clones, approximately 80% of them found a single time. 8% to 9% of the sample goes to the ten largest clones.

The data belong to a study of blood T cell repertoires in COVID-19 (dated by TCRdb to the early 2020s). Background for the entire study: Samples covering the acute and convalescent phases of COVID-19 were provided by collaborators in the United States, Italy and Spain. The prospective study material was composed of cDNA or gDNA derived from T cells, B-cell-depleted T cells, or PBMCs. The dataset comprised deeply sampled blood TCRbeta repertoires from subjects exposed to, actively infected with, or recovered from COVID-19. A freely available public database, intended as a resource for researchers studying the immune response to SARS-CoV-2, is where the repertoires were released. Samples came from the ongoing ImmuneRACE study (first 160 participants) plus 1,254 subjects from 6 global collaborators. A de-identified subject ID, COVID-19 status, age in years and sex were almost always included in the sample metadata. HLA class I and class II types, where available, came from metadata supplied by the sample provider rather than from assay-based typing.

Per the germline V gene, KGHDR is the CDR1 and SFDVKD is the CDR2. V was cut back by 3 bases and J by 5 bases, leaving a gap of 19 bases between them. From cysteine to phenylalanine, the CDR3 is 16 amino acids long. CDR3 DNA only is kept here, 48 bases in frame from base 1. In the prospective study, participants were roughly 18 to 95 years old, resided in about two dozen geographic areas of the United States, and were enrolled through a virtual design. Cohort assignment in the prospective study relied on participant-reported clinical history from a screening survey and a study questionnaire. Mobile phlebotomists in the prospective study collected whole blood, serum and a nasopharyngeal or oropharyngeal swab from every participant. Prospective study participants could optionally give additional blood draws and questionnaires over a roughly two-month period. Prospective study blood samples were shipped either frozen or at room temperature before DNA extraction.

On the study overall, not on this receptor specifically: Clinical and demographic metadata were provided uncurated, with the amount varying by source and participant.

The sequence is built from TRBV24-1 and TRBJ2-7; matching of 7 bases hints at TRBD1 as the D gene. Sequenced input: PBMCs or T cells enriched from blood (not recorded which). The clonotype was recovered from a woman in her forties or fifties with acute COVID-19. CDR3 reads: CATSDPPGGRTHEQYF. The DNA is as follows: TGTGCCACCAGTGATCCGCCAGGGGGGAGGACCCACGAGCAGTACTTC.